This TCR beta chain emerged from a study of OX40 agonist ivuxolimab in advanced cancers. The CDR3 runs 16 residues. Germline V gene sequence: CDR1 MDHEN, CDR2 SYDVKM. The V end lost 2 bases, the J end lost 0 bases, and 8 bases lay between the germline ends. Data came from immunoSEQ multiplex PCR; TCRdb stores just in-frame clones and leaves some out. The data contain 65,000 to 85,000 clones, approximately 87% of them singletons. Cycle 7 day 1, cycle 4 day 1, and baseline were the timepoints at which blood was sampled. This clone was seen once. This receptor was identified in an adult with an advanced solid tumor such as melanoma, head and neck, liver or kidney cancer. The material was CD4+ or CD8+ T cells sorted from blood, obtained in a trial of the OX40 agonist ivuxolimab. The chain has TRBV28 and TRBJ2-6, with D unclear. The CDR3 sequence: CASSLIRNSGANVLTF. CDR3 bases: TGTGCCAGCAGTTTAATACGTAACTCTGGGGCCAACGTCCTGACTTTC.